Listed below are T cell receptor beta chains from one sample, sequenced in a study of blood T cell repertoires in COVID-19. Assay used: immunoSEQ multiplex PCR; TCRdb lists only in-frame clones, some missing. The sample holds 200,000 to 250,000 clones, about 88% seen once. The material sequenced was peripheral blood. All receptors derive from a man in his fifties with COVID-19, enrolled during active disease. CDR3s include the opening cysteine and the closing phenylalanine or tryptophan. A D gene is named only where the DNA matches it firmly. Only some rows state a clone size, as once, few, many or a class for expanded clones.

-	TRBV18	TRBJ1-1	-	CASSGGEGTEAFF	TGTGCCAGCTCCGGGGGGGAAGGCACTGAAGCTTTCTTT
-	TRBV6-5	TRBJ2-3	-	CASSPSGPGTDTQYF	TGTGCCAGCAGTCCCAGCGGCCCGGGCACAGATACGCAGTATTTT
TRBD1	TRBV27	TRBJ2-1	once	CASRGQVYFNEQFF	TGTGCCAGCAGGGGACAGGTATACTTCAATGAGCAGTTCTTC
TRBD2	TRBV4-2	TRBJ2-7	once	CASSQDRGGYEQYF	TGTGCCAGCAGCCAAGATCGCGGGGGGTACGAGCAGTACTTC
-	TRBV5-5	TRBJ1-6	-	CASSSLLGGSYNSPLHF	TGTGCCAGCAGCTCTTTGCTAGGGGGCTCCTATAATTCACCCCTCCACTTT
TRBD1	TRBV7-2	TRBJ1-4	-	CASSPRDRPSEKLFF	TGTGCCAGCAGCCCGCGGGACAGGCCGTCAGAAAAACTGTTTTTT
-	TRBV6-5	TRBJ2-1	-	CASGERSSYNEQFF	TGTGCCAGCGGAGAACGAAGCTCCTACAATGAGCAGTTCTTC
TRBD1	TRBV7-2	TRBJ1-5	-	CASSLVTGASNQPQHF	TGTGCCAGCAGCTTAGTGACAGGGGCAAGCAATCAGCCCCAGCATTTT
-	TRBV2	TRBJ1-1	few	CASNQGWRMNTEAFF	TGTGCCAGCAACCAGGGATGGAGAATGAACACTGAAGCTTTCTTT
TRBD2	TRBV28	TRBJ2-1	-	CASSRGGLVTYNEQFF	TGTGCCAGCAGCCGCGGGGGGTTGGTAACCTACAATGAGCAGTTCTTC
-	TRBV9	TRBJ2-7	-	CASSVDQRGGTYEQYF	TGTGCCAGCAGCGTAGACCAGAGGGGGGGGACCTACGAGCAGTACTTC
-	TRBV28	TRBJ1-2	-	CASRGQGSSYGYTF	TGTGCCAGCAGGGGGCAGGGGAGTAGCTATGGCTACACCTTC
TRBD2	TRBV5-4	TRBJ2-7	-	CASSLGSGISYEQYF	TGTGCCAGCAGCTTGGGGAGCGGGATATCCTACGAGCAGTACTTC
TRBD2	TRBV19	TRBJ2-1	few	CASSPGLAGAEQFF	TGTGCCAGTAGTCCGGGACTAGCGGGAGCTGAGCAGTTCTTC
-	TRBV14	TRBJ2-5	-	CASSQGGEETQYF	TGTGCCAGCAGCCAAGGCGGGGAAGAGACCCAGTACTTC
TRBD1	TRBV24-1	TRBJ2-1	-	CATSDWDRGVNEQFF	TGTGCCACCAGTGATTGGGACAGGGGGGTCAATGAGCAGTTCTTC
TRBD1	TRBV7-9	TRBJ2-7	once	CASRIPGQGNGEQYF	TGTGCCAGCAGGATTCCGGGACAGGGAAATGGAGAGCAGTACTTC
-	TRBV28	TRBJ1-3	-	CASSLAGGRSGNTIYF	TGTGCCAGCAGCTTGGCCGGGGGTCGGTCTGGAAACACCATATATTTT
-	TRBV3-1/TRBV3-2	TRBJ2-7	-	CASSQDRLRSYEQYF	TGTGCCAGCAGCCAAGATAGGCTGAGGAGCTACGAGCAGTACTTC
-	TRBV28	TRBJ2-7	-	CATALRGSRDEQYF	TGTGCCACGGCCCTAAGAGGGAGTAGAGACGAGCAGTACTTC
TRBD1	TRBV3-1/TRBV3-2	TRBJ1-1	-	CASSLRDRGSAAEAFF	TGTGCCAGCAGCCTCCGGGACAGGGGGTCTGCGGCTGAAGCTTTCTTT
TRBD2	TRBV9	TRBJ2-3	-	CASSVQLAGGADTQYF	TGTGCCAGCAGCGTACAACTAGCGGGAGGAGCGGATACGCAGTATTTT
-	TRBV2	TRBJ2-3	-	CASSLEDTQYF	TGTGCCAGCAGTTTAGAGGATACGCAGTATTTT
-	TRBV25-1	TRBJ2-1	few	CASTVDSYNEQFF	TGTGCCAGCACCGTGGACAGCTACAATGAGCAGTTCTTC
-	TRBV7-8	TRBJ2-7	-	CASSLVTYEQYF	TGTGCCAGCAGCTTAGTAACCTACGAGCAGTACTTC
TRBD1	TRBV7-9	TRBJ1-5	-	CASSPGTGTSNQPQHF	TGTGCCAGCAGCCCAGGGACAGGGACTAGCAATCAGCCCCAGCATTTT
-	TRBV7-2	TRBJ1-3	-	CASSITGLAGNTIYF	TGTGCCAGCAGCATAACAGGTTTGGCTGGAAACACCATATATTTT
-	TRBV5-1	TRBJ1-1	-	CASSLEAGNTEAFF	TGCGCCAGCAGCTTGGAGGCGGGGAACACTGAAGCTTTCTTT
-	TRBV15	TRBJ1-6	-	CATSREQGGPLHF	TGTGCCACCAGCAGAGAACAGGGCGGTCCCCTCCACTTT
TRBD2	TRBV11-2	TRBJ2-7	-	CASSRTSGSYEQYF	TGTGCCAGCAGCCGGACTAGCGGATCCTACGAGCAGTACTTC
-	TRBV18	TRBJ1-5	-	CASSLNQGRQPQHF	TGTGCCAGCTCACTCAACCAAGGCAGGCAGCCCCAGCATTTT
TRBD1	TRBV19	TRBJ1-5	few	CASSGTGGNQPQHF	TGTGCCAGTAGCGGGACAGGGGGCAATCAGCCCCAGCATTTT
-	TRBV7-6	TRBJ2-3	-	CASSFSGVAGTDTQYF	TGTGCCAGCAGCTTTTCAGGGGTGGCCGGCACAGATACGCAGTATTTT
TRBD2	TRBV5-1	TRBJ2-7	-	CASSLGTSSVYEQYF	TGCGCCAGCAGCTTGGGGACTAGCAGTGTCTACGAGCAGTACTTC
-	TRBV25-1	TRBJ2-4	once	CASSESGAGAKNIQYF	TGTGCCAGCAGTGAATCCGGAGCGGGAGCCAAAAACATTCAGTACTTC
TRBD2	TRBV6-4	TRBJ2-2	-	CASSVLAGAPNTGELFF	TGTGCCAGCAGTGTTCTAGCGGGGGCCCCGAACACCGGGGAGCTGTTTTTT
TRBD1	TRBV9	TRBJ2-1	-	CASSVGQGVYNEQFF	TGTGCCAGCAGCGTAGGGCAGGGGGTCTACAATGAGCAGTTCTTC
TRBD1	TRBV5-5	TRBJ2-1	-	CASSLLGEDRWSNEQFF	TGTGCCAGCAGCTTGTTGGGCGAGGACAGGTGGAGCAATGAGCAGTTCTTC
TRBD2	TRBV5-1	TRBJ2-1	once	CASSSIFSGGSTYNEQFF	TGCGCCAGCAGCTCTATCTTCTCAGGCGGGAGTACTTACAATGAGCAGTTCTTC
-	TRBV19	TRBJ1-2	medium-sized	CASSMDSYGYTF	TGTGCCAGTAGTATGGACAGTTATGGCTACACCTTC
-	TRBV12-5	TRBJ2-2	-	CASGLITWSGAFVSTGELFF	TGTGCTAGTGGTTTGATAACCTGGTCAGGGGCTTTCGTTAGCACCGGGGAGCTGTTTTTT
-	TRBV5-4	TRBJ2-7	-	CASSLDHGGTYEQYF	TGTGCCAGCAGCTTGGATCACGGAGGGACCTACGAGCAGTACTTC
-	TRBV4-1	TRBJ2-7	-	CASSPRPGGREEQYF	TGCGCCAGCAGCCCCCGCCCGGGCGGCCGGGAGGAGCAGTACTTC
-	TRBV5-6	TRBJ2-1	-	CASRSGVTSYNEQFF	TGTGCCAGCAGGTCGGGAGTTACCTCCTACAATGAGCAGTTCTTC
-	TRBV7-9	TRBJ2-1	-	CASSLGGSDYNEQFF	TGTGCCAGCAGCCTAGGCGGGTCAGACTACAATGAGCAGTTCTTC
TRBD1	TRBV4-1	TRBJ2-1	many	CASSQITTGGEQFF	TGCGCCAGCAGCCAGATTACAACAGGGGGGGAGCAGTTCTTC
TRBD1	TRBV2	TRBJ2-2	-	CASSEGQGAIGGELFF	TGTGCCAGCAGCGAGGGCCAGGGGGCTATCGGCGGGGAGCTGTTTTTT
TRBD1	TRBV19	TRBJ1-1	-	CASIDRGVGVTEAFF	TGTGCCAGTATCGACAGGGGTGTTGGAGTCACTGAAGCTTTCTTT
TRBD1	TRBV6-1	TRBJ1-5	-	CASTRTGGDQPQHF	TGTGCCAGCACCCGGACAGGGGGCGATCAGCCCCAGCATTTT
-	TRBV15	TRBJ2-7	-	CATSRKPRGAQAGYEQYF	TGTGCCACCAGCAGAAAACCCCGAGGGGCGCAGGCGGGATACGAGCAGTACTTC
-	TRBV19	TRBJ2-7	medium-sized	CATAPFLAAVSYEQYF	TGTGCCACCGCGCCCTTCTTAGCGGCTGTTTCCTACGAGCAGTACTTC
TRBD2	TRBV4-2	TRBJ2-7	-	CASSQVVSSGEVYEQYF	TGTGCCAGCAGCCAAGTAGTATCTAGCGGGGAAGTCTACGAGCAGTACTTC
TRBD2	TRBV27	TRBJ2-3	-	CASSLAGAPPTDTQYF	TGTGCCAGCAGCCTAGCGGGAGCCCCCCCCACAGATACGCAGTATTTT
TRBD2	TRBV9	TRBJ2-2	-	CASSLGLAGTGELFF	TGTGCCAGCAGCCTCGGACTAGCGGGAACCGGGGAGCTGTTTTTT
TRBD1	TRBV5-1	TRBJ1-3	-	CASSLGDRDGNTIYF	TGCGCCAGCAGCTTGGGGGACAGGGACGGAAACACCATATATTTT
-	TRBV6-2/TRBV6-3	TRBJ2-1	few	CASSYSNQGRKNEQFF	TGTGCCAGCAGTTACTCGAACCAGGGGAGAAAAAATGAGCAGTTCTTC
TRBD1	TRBV6-5	TRBJ2-2	-	CASSYARGRSGELFF	TGTGCCAGCAGCTATGCCAGGGGGCGATCCGGGGAGCTGTTTTTT
-	TRBV19	TRBJ2-1	-	CASSIRGNEQFF	TGTGCCAGTAGTATCAGGGGCAATGAGCAGTTCTTC